This section outlines one T cell receptor beta chain sequence together with its context. What it binds is not known. This CDR3 is also generated by other DNA sequences in the sample. Germline lookup yields CDR1 MDHEN and CDR2 SYDVKM. The CDR3 covers 13 residues. Trimming took off 1 base at V and 2 bases at J, with 0 bases between the two ends. Method: immunoSEQ multiplex PCR; TCRdb's copy keeps in-frame clones and lacks some. The repertoire holds about 59,000 clones, with over 70% as singletons. The sample originates from a study of OX40 agonist ivuxolimab in advanced cancers. Study findings and constraints: Antigen specificity was not determined for the expanded peripheral T cells. Fewer expanded clones were found on average in CD4+ than in CD8+ T cells. At 0.1 to 3.0 mg/kg and by week 6, clonal expansion occurred in CD4+ and CD8+ blood T cells.

This sample comprised CD4+ or CD8+ T cells sorted from blood, obtained in a trial of the OX40 agonist ivuxolimab. The gene calls are TRBV28 and TRBJ2-6; D unclear. This TCR came from an adult with an advanced solid tumor such as melanoma, head and neck, liver or kidney cancer. CDR3 amino acids: CASSLSGANVLTF. The CDR3 DNA reads TGTGCCAGCAGTTTATCTGGGGCCAACGTCCTGACTTTC.